The clone carrying this TCR beta chain was recorded many times. Its antigen is still unknown. The use of a sample-barcoded 5' primer and a J-beta primer mix characterized a second PCR of roughly 7 to 11 cycles. TCRdb fed the 5' RACE reads into MiXCR, producing one record per CDR3 protein. The repertoire holds 1.5 million to 2 million distinct CDR3 sequences, with approximately 28% as singletons. The data stem from a study of blood T cells in healthy people across ages. At the level of the study: About one barcoded TCR beta cDNA was captured per two T cells. Regarding the study as a whole: The lack of PBMC sorting stopped any conclusive naive versus antigen-experienced comparison. Comparison with aged donors showed that long-lived donors had more naive CD4+ cells and higher diversity.

CDR3 length: 16 amino acids. Looked up from germline, CDR1 is WSHSY and CDR2 is SAAADI. V shed 5 bases and J 2 bases; nucleotides not matched to a gene: 6. Input material: blood. This chain connects TRBV10-2 to TRBJ2-6, with TRBD1 matching over 7 bases. This clonotype originated in a woman aged 25 to 39 in good health. Here the CDR3 reads CASSKQGRTGANVLTF. The CDR3 nucleotides are TGCGCCAGCAGTAAACAGGGGAGAACTGGGGCCAACGTCCTGACTTTC.